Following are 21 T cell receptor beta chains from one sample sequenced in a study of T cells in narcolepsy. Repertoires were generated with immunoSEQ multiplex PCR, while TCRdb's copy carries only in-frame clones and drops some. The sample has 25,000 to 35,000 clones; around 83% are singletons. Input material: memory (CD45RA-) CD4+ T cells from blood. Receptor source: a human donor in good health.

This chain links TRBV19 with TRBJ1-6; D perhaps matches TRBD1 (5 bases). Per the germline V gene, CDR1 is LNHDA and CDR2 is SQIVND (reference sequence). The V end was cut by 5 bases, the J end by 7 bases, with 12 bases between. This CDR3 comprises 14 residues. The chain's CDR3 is CASSFPGLNSPLHF. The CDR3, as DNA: TGTGCCAGTAGTTTTCCGGGGCTAAATTCACCCCTCCACTTT.

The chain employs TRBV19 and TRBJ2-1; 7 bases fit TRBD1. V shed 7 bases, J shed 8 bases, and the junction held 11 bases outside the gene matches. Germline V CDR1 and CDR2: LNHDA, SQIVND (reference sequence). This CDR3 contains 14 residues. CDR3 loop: CASNRQGDGDEQFF. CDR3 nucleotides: TGTGCCAGTAATCGACAGGGCGACGGCGATGAGCAGTTCTTC.

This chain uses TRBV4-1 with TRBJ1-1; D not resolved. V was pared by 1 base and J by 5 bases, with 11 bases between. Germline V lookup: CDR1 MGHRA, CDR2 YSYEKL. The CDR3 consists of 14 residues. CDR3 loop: CASSQGRVGTEAFF. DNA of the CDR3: TGCGCCAGCAGCCAAGGGCGAGTGGGGACTGAAGCTTTCTTT.

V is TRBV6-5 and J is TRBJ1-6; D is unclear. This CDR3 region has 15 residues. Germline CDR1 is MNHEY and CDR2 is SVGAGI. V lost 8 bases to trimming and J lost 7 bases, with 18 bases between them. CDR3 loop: CASFVPGSHNSPLHF. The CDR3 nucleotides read TGTGCCAGCTTCGTCCCAGGAAGTCACAATTCACCCCTCCACTTT.

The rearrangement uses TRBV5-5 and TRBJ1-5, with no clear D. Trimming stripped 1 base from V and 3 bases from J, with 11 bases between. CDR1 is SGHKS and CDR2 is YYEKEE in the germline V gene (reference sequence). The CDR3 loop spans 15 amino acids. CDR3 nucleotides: TGTGCCAGCAGCTTGTATCCGAATTCCAATCAGCCCCAGCATTTT. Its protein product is CASSLYPNSNQPQHF.

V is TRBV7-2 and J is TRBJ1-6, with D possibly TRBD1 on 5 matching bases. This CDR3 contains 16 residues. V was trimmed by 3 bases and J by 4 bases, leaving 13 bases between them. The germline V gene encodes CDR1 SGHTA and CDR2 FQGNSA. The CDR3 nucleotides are TGTGCCAGCAGCTTGGGTGACAGCGGTTATAATTCACCCCTCCACTTT. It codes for CASSLGDSGYNSPLHF. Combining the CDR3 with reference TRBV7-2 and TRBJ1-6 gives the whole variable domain GAGVSQSPSNKVTEKGKDVELRCDPISGHTALYWYRQSLGQGLEFLIYFQGNSAPDKSGLPSDRFSAERTGGSVSTLTIQRTQQEDSAVYLCASSLGDSGYNSPLHFGNGTRLTVT.

CDR3 protein: CASRLPGPNTGELFF. For the CDR3, the DNA is TGTGCCAGCAGGCTCCCGGGACCGAACACCGGGGAGCTGTTTTTT. The chain is built from TRBV28 and TRBJ2-2; D is possibly TRBD1 or TRBD2 (5 bases each). Germline V gives CDR1 MDHEN, CDR2 SYDVKM. The CDR3 sequence is 15 residues long. Trimming shortened V by 6 bases and J by 0 bases, and 11 bases separated the two germline ends. Full variable domain (missing parts from reference TRBV28 and TRBJ2-2): DVKVTQSSRYLVKRTGEKVFLECVQDMDHENMFWYRQDPGLGLRLIYFSYDVKMKEKGDIPEGYSVSREKKERFSLILESASTNQTSMYLCASRLPGPNTGELFFGEGSRLTVL.

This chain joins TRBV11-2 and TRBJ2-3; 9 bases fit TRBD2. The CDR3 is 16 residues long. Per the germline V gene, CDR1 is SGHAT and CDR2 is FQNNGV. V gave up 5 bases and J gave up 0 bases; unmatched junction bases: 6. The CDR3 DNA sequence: TGTGCCAGCAGCCCCCTAGCGGGGATAAGCACAGATACGCAGTATTTT. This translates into CASSPLAGISTDTQYF.

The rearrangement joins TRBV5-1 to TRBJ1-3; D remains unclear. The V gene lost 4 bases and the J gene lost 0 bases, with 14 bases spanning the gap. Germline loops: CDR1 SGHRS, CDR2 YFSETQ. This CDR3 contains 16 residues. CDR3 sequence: CASSLEPTSSGNTIYF. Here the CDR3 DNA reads TGCGCCAGCAGCCTGGAACCAACAAGCTCTGGAAACACCATATATTTT.

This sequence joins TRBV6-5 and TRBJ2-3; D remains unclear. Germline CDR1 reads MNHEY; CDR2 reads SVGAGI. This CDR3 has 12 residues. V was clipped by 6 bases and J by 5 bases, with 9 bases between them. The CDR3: CASSQQGDTQYF. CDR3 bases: TGTGCCAGCAGCCAACAAGGAGATACGCAGTATTTT.

CDR3 protein: CASSISGTKDQETQYF. CDR3 nucleotide sequence: TGCGCCAGCAGCATTTCCGGGACAAAAGACCAAGAGACCCAGTACTTC. J is TRBJ2-5 and V is TRBV5-1, with D tentatively TRBD1 (6 bases). The germline V gene encodes CDR1 SGHRS and CDR2 YFSETQ. V lost 4 bases and J 0 bases, leaving 16 bases between the germline ends. This CDR3 has 16 residues.

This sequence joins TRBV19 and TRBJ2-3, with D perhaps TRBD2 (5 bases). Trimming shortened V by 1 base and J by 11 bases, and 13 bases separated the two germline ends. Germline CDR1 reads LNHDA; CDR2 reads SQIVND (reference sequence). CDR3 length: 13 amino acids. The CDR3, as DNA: TGTGCCAGTAGTATAGGAGCCCGTCGGGAGCAGTATTTT. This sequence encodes CASSIGARREQYF.

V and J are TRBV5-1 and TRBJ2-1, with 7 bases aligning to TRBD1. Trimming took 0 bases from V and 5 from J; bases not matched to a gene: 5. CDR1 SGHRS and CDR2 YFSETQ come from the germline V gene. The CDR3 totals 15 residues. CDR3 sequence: CASSLEGQGDNEQFF. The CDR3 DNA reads TGCGCCAGCAGCTTGGAAGGGCAGGGGGACAATGAGCAGTTCTTC.

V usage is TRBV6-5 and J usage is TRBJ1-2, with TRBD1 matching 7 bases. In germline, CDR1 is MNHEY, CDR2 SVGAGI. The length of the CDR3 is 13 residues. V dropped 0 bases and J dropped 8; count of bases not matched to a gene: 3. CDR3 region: CASSYSDRVGYTF. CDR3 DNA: TGTGCCAGCAGTTACTCCGACAGGGTGGGCTACACCTTC.

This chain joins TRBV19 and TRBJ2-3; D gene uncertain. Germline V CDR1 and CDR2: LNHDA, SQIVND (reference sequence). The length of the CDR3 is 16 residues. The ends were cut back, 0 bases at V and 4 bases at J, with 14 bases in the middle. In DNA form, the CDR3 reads TGTGCCAGTAGTATAGATCTTCTGGGCGGAGCAGATACGCAGTATTTT. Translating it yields CASSIDLLGGADTQYF.

The DNA for the CDR3 is TGTGCCAGCAGTCAACAGTTTATGAACACTGAAGCTTTCTTT. This codes for CASSQQFMNTEAFF. The V gene is TRBV6-5, the J gene TRBJ1-1; D unresolved. Trimming shortened V by 5 bases and J by 0 bases, and 10 bases separated the two germline ends. Germline V gene sequence: CDR1 MNHEY, CDR2 SVGAGI. The CDR3 is 14 amino acids.

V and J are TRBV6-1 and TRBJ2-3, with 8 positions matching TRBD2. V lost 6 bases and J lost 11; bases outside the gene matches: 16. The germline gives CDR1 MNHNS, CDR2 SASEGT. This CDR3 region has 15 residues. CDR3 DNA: TGTGCCAGCAGAATACCGGGGGGGCCGGCCGATGGGCAGTATTTT. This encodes CASRIPGGPADGQYF.

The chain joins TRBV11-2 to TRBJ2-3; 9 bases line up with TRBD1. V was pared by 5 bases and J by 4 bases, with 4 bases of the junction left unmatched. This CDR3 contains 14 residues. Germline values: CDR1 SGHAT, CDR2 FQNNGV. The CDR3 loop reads CASSRQGVSDTQYF. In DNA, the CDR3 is TGTGCCAGCAGCCGACAGGGGGTCTCAGATACGCAGTATTTT.

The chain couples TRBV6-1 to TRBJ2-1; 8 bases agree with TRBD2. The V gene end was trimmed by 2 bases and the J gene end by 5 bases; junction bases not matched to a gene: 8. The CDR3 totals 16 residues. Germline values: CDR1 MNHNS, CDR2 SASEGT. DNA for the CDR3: TGTGCCAGCAGTGAAAATCGACTAGCGAGAAACAATGAGCAGTTCTTC. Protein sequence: CASSENRLARNNEQFF.

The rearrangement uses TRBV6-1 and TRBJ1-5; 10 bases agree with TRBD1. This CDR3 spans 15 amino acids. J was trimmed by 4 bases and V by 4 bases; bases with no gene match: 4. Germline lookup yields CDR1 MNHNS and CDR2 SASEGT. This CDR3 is CASSGGQGINQPQHF. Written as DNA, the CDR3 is TGTGCCAGCAGTGGGGGACAGGGGATAAATCAGCCCCAGCATTTT.

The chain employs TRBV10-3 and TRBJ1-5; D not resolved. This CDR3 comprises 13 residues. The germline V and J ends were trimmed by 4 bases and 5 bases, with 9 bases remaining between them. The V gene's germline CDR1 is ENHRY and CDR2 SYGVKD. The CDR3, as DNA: TGTGCCATCAGTGTAGGGTTGGATCAGCCCCAGCATTTT. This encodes CAISVGLDQPQHF.